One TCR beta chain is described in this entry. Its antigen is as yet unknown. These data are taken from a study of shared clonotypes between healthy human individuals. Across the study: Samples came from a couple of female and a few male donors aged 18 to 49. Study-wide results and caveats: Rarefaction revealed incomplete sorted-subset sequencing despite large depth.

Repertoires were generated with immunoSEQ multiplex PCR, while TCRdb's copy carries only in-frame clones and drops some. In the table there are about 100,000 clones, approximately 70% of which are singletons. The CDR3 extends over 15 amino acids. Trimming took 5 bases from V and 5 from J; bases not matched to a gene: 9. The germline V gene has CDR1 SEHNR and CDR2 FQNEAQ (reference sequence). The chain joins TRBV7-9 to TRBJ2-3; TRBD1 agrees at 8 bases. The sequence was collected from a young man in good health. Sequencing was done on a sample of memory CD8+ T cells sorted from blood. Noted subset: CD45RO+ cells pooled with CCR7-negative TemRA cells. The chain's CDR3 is CASSVLTGGGDTQYF. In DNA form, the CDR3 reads TGTGCCAGCAGCGTGTTAACAGGGGGTGGAGATACGCAGTATTTT.